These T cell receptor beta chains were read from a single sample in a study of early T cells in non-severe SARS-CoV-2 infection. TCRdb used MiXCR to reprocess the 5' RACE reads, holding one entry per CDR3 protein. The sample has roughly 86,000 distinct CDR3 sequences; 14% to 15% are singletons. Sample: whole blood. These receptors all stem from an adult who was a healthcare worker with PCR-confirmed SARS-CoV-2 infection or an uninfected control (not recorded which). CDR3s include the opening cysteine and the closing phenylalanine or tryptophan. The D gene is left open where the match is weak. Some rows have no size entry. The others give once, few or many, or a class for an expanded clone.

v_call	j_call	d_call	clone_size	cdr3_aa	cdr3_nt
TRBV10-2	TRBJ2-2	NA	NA	CASSEVLRRMTNTGELFF	TGCGCCAGCAGTGAGGTTCTGAGACGGATGACGAACACCGGGGAGCTGTTTTTT
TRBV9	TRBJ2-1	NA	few	CASSVSSGRNEQFF	TGTGCCAGCAGCGTCAGCTCAGGGAGGAATGAGCAGTTCTTC
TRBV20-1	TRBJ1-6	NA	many	CSARGSGHINSPLHF	TGCAGTGCTAGAGGGTCGGGACATATAAATTCACCCCTCCACTTT
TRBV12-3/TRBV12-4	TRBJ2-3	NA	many	CASSKGRTDTQYF	TGTGCCAGCAGTAAGGGCCGCACAGATACGCAGTATTTT
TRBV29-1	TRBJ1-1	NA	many	CSVDATGRETEAFF	TGCAGCGTTGACGCGACAGGTAGGGAGACTGAAGCTTTCTTT
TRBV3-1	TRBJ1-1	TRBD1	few	CASSPRQGANTEAFF	TGTGCCAGCAGCCCTCGACAGGGTGCGAACACTGAAGCTTTCTTT
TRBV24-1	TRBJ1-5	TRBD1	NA	CATSARGTGNQPQHF	TGTGCCACCAGTGCTCGGGGGACAGGGAATCAGCCCCAGCATTTT
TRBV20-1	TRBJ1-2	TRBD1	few	CSAKGDRDYYGYTF	TGCAGTGCGAAGGGGGACAGGGATTACTATGGCTACACCTTC
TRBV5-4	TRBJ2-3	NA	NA	CASSLMEVGDTDTQYF	TGTGCCAGCAGCTTAATGGAAGTTGGTGACACAGATACGCAGTATTTT
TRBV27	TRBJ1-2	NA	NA	CASSLQGYGGYTF	TGTGCCAGCAGTTTACAGGGGTATGGTGGCTACACCTTC
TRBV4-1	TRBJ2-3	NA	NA	CASSQERRGATDTQYF	TGCGCCAGCAGCCAAGAAAGACGGGGTGCCACAGATACGCAGTATTTT
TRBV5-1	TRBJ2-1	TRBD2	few	CASSIAGGPNEQFF	TGCGCCAGCAGCATAGCGGGGGGGCCGAATGAGCAGTTCTTC
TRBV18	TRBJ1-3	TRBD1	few	CASSTRGNTIYF	TGTGCCAGCTCGACCAGGGGGAACACCATATATTTT
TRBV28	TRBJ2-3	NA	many	CASSLTNLGVVDTQYF	TGTGCCAGCAGTCTCACCAATCTAGGGGTGGTAGATACGCAGTATTTT
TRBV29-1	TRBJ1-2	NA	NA	CSVDDRFLYGYTF	TGCAGCGTTGATGACAGGTTCCTCTATGGCTACACCTTC
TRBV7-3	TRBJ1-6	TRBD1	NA	CASSFVGQGGGSPLHF	TGTGCCAGCAGCTTCGTTGGACAGGGGGGCGGTTCACCCCTCCACTTT
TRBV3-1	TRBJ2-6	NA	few	CASSQDQGVDGANVLTF	TGTGCCAGCAGCCAAGATCAGGGTGTGGATGGGGCCAACGTCCTGACTTTC
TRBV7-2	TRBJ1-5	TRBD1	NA	CASSAGTGGNQPQHF	TGTGCCAGCAGCGCGGGGACAGGGGGGAATCAGCCCCAGCATTTT
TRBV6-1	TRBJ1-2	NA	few	CASSEGLSYGYTF	TGTGCCAGCAGCGAGGGACTGTCCTATGGCTACACCTTC
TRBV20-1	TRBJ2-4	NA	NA	CSASPPGTPQYF	TGCAGTGCTTCACCCCCCGGGACTCCTCAGTACTTC
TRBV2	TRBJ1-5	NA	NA	CASSERRNNQPQHF	TGTGCCAGCAGTGAAAGGAGGAACAATCAGCCCCAGCATTTT
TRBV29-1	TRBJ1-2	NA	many	CSVEGGNDGYTF	TGCAGCGTTGAAGGGGGGAATGATGGCTACACCTTC
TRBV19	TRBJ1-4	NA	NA	CASSMPGATNEKLFF	TGTGCCAGTAGTATGCCTGGAGCAACTAATGAAAAACTGTTTTTT
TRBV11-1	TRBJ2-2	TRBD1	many	CASSLTGGVYAGELFF	TGTGCCAGCAGCTTGACAGGGGGCGTTTATGCCGGGGAGCTGTTTTTT
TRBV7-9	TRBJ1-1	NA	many	CASSPAWGLNTEAFF	TGTGCCAGCAGCCCCGCTTGGGGATTGAACACTGAAGCTTTCTTT
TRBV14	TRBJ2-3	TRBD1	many	CASSRGQGRGTDTQYF	TGTGCCAGCAGCCGGGGACAGGGAAGGGGCACAGATACGCAGTATTTT
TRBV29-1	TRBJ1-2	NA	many	CSVRGASLYGYTF	TGCAGCGTTCGAGGGGCCAGCCTCTATGGCTACACCTTC
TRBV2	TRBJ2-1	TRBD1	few	CASSEAWTGVFNEQFF	TGTGCCAGCAGTGAAGCCTGGACAGGGGTTTTCAATGAGCAGTTCTTC
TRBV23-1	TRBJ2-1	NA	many	CASSQTDRTVYNEQFF	TGCGCCAGCAGTCAAACCGACAGGACCGTCTACAATGAGCAGTTCTTC
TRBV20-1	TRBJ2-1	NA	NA	CSARDARGRSYNEQFF	TGCAGTGCTAGAGACGCCCGCGGCCGCTCCTACAATGAGCAGTTCTTC
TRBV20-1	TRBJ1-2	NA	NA	CSARDQLGTPSYGYTF	TGCAGTGCTAGAGATCAGCTTGGGACACCGTCCTATGGCTACACCTTC
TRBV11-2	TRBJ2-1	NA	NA	CASSFHLEQFF	TGTGCCAGCAGCTTTCACCTCGAGCAGTTCTTC
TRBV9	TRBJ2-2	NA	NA	CASSVVGIRNTGELFF	TGTGCCAGCAGCGTAGTTGGCATTAGGAACACCGGGGAGCTGTTTTTT
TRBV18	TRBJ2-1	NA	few	CASSPGWSDEQFF	TGTGCCAGCTCCCCCGGGTGGAGCGATGAGCAGTTCTTC
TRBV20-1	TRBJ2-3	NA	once	CGARFRPGIDTQYF	TGCGGTGCTAGGTTCCGCCCGGGGATAGATACGCAGTATTTT
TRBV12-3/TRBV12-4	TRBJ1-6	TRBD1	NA	CASSSRTGANSPLHF	TGTGCCAGCAGTTCTCGGACAGGGGCTAATTCACCCCTCCACTTT
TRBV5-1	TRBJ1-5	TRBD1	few	CASSSTGGANQPQHF	TGCGCCAGCAGCAGCACAGGGGGCGCAAATCAGCCCCAGCATTTT